The rows below give T cell receptor beta chains drawn from one sample of a study of memory CD4+ T cells and cytomegalovirus serostatus. Using immunoSEQ multiplex PCR, the repertoire was profiled, and TCRdb retains in-frame clones only, with some absent. The repertoire holds 50,000 to 75,000 clones, with around four fifths as singletons. Sequencing was done on a sample of memory CD4+ T cells from blood. The source is an adult in good health and CMV-seronegative. Both conserved end residues are part of each CDR3. The D gene is left open where the match is weak. Rows may omit the clone size; those that give it use once, few, many or a size class.

J gene,clone size,D gene,CDR3 length,V gene,CDR3 protein,CDR3 DNA
TRBJ1-4,.,.,15,TRBV6-5,CASGRTVATNEKLFF,TGTGCCAGCGGGCGGACAGTCGCAACTAATGAAAAACTGTTTTTT
TRBJ1-1,.,TRBD1,18,TRBV5-8,CASSLGVGTGSINTEAFF,TGTGCCAGCAGCTTGGGGGTCGGGACAGGGTCGATTAACACTGAAGCTTTCTTT
TRBJ1-4,.,.,14,TRBV28,CASSSEQGREKLFF,TGTGCCAGCAGTTCCGAACAGGGTCGGGAAAAACTGTTTTTT
TRBJ1-5,once,TRBD1,15,TRBV6-6,CASSSPGQGNQPQHF,TGTGCCAGCAGTTCGCCGGGACAGGGAAATCAGCCCCAGCATTTT
TRBJ1-4,.,.,14,TRBV13,CASSRDGTNEKLFF,TGTGCCAGCAGCCGGGACGGTACTAATGAAAAACTGTTTTTT
TRBJ2-6,.,TRBD1,15,TRBV5-1,CASLGQVAGANVLTF,TGCGCCAGCTTGGGACAGGTGGCCGGGGCCAACGTCCTGACTTTC
TRBJ1-6,.,.,13,TRBV6-1,CASCAGSHSPLHF,TGTGCCAGCTGTGCAGGCTCCCATTCACCCCTCCACTTT
TRBJ1-1,.,.,13,TRBV7-3,CASSQTADTEAFF,TGTGCCAGCAGCCAAACGGCGGACACTGAAGCTTTCTTT
TRBJ1-1,medium-sized,TRBD1,16,TRBV5-1,CASSHLTGQSNTEAFF,TGCGCCAGCAGTCATCTGACGGGACAGTCGAACACTGAAGCTTTCTTT
TRBJ2-7,.,TRBD1,14,TRBV29-1,CSVRPGQSYYEQYF,TGCAGCGTTAGGCCGGGACAGTCGTACTACGAGCAGTACTTC
TRBJ2-6,.,.,11,TRBV7-9,CASSSSNVLTF,TGTGCCAGCAGCTCAAGTAACGTCCTGACTTTC
TRBJ2-5,.,TRBD1,15,TRBV2,CASTLDDRGRETQYF,TGTGCCAGCACCCTTGACGACAGGGGGCGTGAGACCCAGTACTTC
TRBJ1-1,.,.,15,TRBV19,CASSIKAAGSTEAFF,TGTGCCAGTAGTATAAAGGCCGCAGGGTCCACTGAAGCTTTCTTT
TRBJ1-1,.,.,13,TRBV7-2,CASSFRIGTEAFF,TGTGCCAGCAGCTTCAGGATTGGAACTGAAGCTTTCTTT
TRBJ1-2,few,.,14,TRBV28,CASSLQTTNYGYTF,TGTGCCAGCAGTTTGCAGACTACTAACTATGGCTACACCTTC
TRBJ2-2,.,TRBD2,15,TRBV11-1,CASSRGLAGTGELFF,TGTGCCAGCAGCCGCGGACTAGCGGGCACCGGGGAGCTGTTTTTT
TRBJ2-3,.,TRBD1,14,TRBV5-1,CASSSGTGIDTQYF,TGCGCCAGCAGCTCAGGGACAGGGATAGATACGCAGTATTTT
TRBJ2-3,.,.,13,TRBV2,CASSEELADTQYF,TGTGCCAGCAGTGAAGAATTGGCAGATACGCAGTATTTT
TRBJ1-4,.,.,15,TRBV28,CASTPPGGANEKLFF,TGTGCCAGCACCCCCCCGGGCGGGGCTAATGAAAAACTGTTTTTT
TRBJ1-2,.,TRBD1,15,TRBV6-6,CASSPDRGQFYGYTF,TGTGCCAGCAGTCCCGACAGGGGCCAATTCTATGGCTACACCTTC
TRBJ2-1,.,TRBD1,16,TRBV5-6,CASSFTWTGGYNEQFF,TGTGCCAGCAGCTTCACATGGACAGGGGGCTACAATGAGCAGTTCTTC
TRBJ2-2,.,TRBD2,15,TRBV28,CASSTAGVNTGELFF,TGTGCCAGCAGTACAGCGGGAGTCAACACCGGGGAGCTGTTTTTT
TRBJ2-6,.,.,14,TRBV19,CASEAEWGANVLTF,TGTGCCAGTGAAGCCGAGTGGGGGGCCAACGTCCTGACTTTC
TRBJ1-2,.,.,15,TRBV5-5,CASSSGGGVAYGYTF,TGTGCCAGCAGCTCCGGGGGGGGTGTCGCCTATGGCTACACCTTC
TRBJ1-3,few,.,17,TRBV2,CASSEGLRPSSGNTIYF,TGTGCCAGCAGTGAAGGGTTGCGCCCCTCCTCTGGAAACACCATATATTTT
TRBJ1-1,few,.,15,TRBV5-5,CASSFLSMVGTEAFF,TGTGCCAGCAGCTTTCTTAGTATGGTTGGCACTGAAGCTTTCTTT
TRBJ2-3,.,.,15,TRBV7-2,CASSSSSGAGDTQYF,TGTGCCAGCAGCTCGTCCTCGGGGGCAGGAGATACGCAGTATTTT
TRBJ1-5,.,.,14,TRBV6-6,CASSPLGPNQPQHF,TGTGCCAGCAGTCCCTTGGGCCCTAATCAGCCCCAGCATTTT
TRBJ1-1,.,TRBD1,18,TRBV9,CASSDIRGPVVVNTEAFF,TGTGCCAGCAGCGATATCAGGGGGCCGGTTGTCGTAAACACTGAAGCTTTCTTT
TRBJ2-7,.,TRBD2,20,TRBV18,CASSPRAGLAGKGFSYEQYF,TGTGCCAGCTCACCACGGGCGGGACTAGCGGGAAAGGGATTCTCCTACGAGCAGTACTTC
TRBJ1-3,once,.,15,TRBV11-2,CASSLGGGSGNTIYF,TGTGCCAGCAGCTTAGGTGGCGGCTCTGGAAACACCATATATTTT
TRBJ2-3,.,.,12,TRBV11-2,CASSRKGDTQYF,TGTGCCAGCAGCCGGAAAGGGGATACGCAGTATTTT
TRBJ2-4,.,.,14,TRBV5-4,CASSLERTKNIQYF,TGTGCCAGCAGCTTGGAGCGGACCAAAAACATTCAGTACTTC
TRBJ1-4,.,.,14,TRBV5-1,CASSGTANNEKLFF,TGCGCCAGCAGCGGGACGGCTAATAATGAAAAACTGTTTTTT
TRBJ2-7,once,.,14,TRBV18,CASSPGGGVYEQYF,TGTGCCAGCTCACCAGGGGGGGGCGTCTACGAGCAGTACTTC
TRBJ2-1,once,TRBD2,15,TRBV6-6,CASSYPRGEGNEQFF,TGTGCCAGCAGTTACCCCCGGGGGGAGGGGAATGAGCAGTTCTTC
TRBJ1-4,few,.,21,TRBV21-1,CASSNSTRGTGPPKTNEKLFF,TGTGCCAGCAGCAATTCTACGAGGGGTACGGGACCCCCTAAGACGAATGAAAAACTGTTTTTT
TRBJ1-3,.,.,14,TRBV19,CASSPASSGNTIYF,TGTGCCAGTAGCCCCGCTTCTTCAGGAAACACCATATATTTT
TRBJ2-1,.,TRBD2,14,TRBV29-1,CSVEGLAAYNEQFF,TGCAGCGTTGAAGGACTAGCGGCGTACAATGAGCAGTTCTTC
TRBJ2-1,.,.,13,TRBV5-1,CASSPDPYNEQFF,TGCGCCAGCAGCCCGGACCCCTACAATGAGCAGTTCTTC
TRBJ2-3,.,.,17,TRBV5-5,CASSFPPPASGTDTQYF,TGTGCCAGCAGCTTCCCGCCCCCGGCCAGCGGTACAGATACGCAGTATTTT
TRBJ1-4,.,TRBD1,17,TRBV2,CASSPRQGPATNEKLFF,TGTGCCAGCAGTCCCAGACAGGGACCAGCAACTAATGAAAAACTGTTTTTT
TRBJ2-2,few,.,15,TRBV7-3,CASSSYHVDTGELFF,TGTGCCAGCAGCTCCTACCATGTTGACACCGGGGAGCTGTTTTTT
TRBJ2-3,once,.,15,TRBV15,CATSSGTGSTDTQYF,TGTGCCACCAGCAGCGGGACGGGAAGCACAGATACGCAGTATTTT
TRBJ2-3,.,.,16,TRBV11-2,CASSSNRVGPTDTQYF,TGTGCCAGCAGCTCCAACAGGGTTGGGCCCACAGATACGCAGTATTTT
TRBJ1-6,.,.,15,TRBV28,CASSLRSSYNSPLHF,TGTGCCAGCAGTTTAAGGAGCTCCTATAATTCACCCCTCCACTTT
TRBJ1-1,.,TRBD1,19,TRBV5-1,CASSLAKLRDRGVNTEAFF,TGCGCCAGCAGCTTGGCCAAACTCCGGGACAGGGGGGTGAACACTGAAGCTTTCTTT
TRBJ2-2,.,.,14,TRBV7-3,CASSLRPGAGELFF,TGTGCCAGCAGCTTGCGGCCGGGGGCCGGGGAGCTGTTTTTT
TRBJ2-5,.,TRBD1,13,TRBV6-6,CAGSTGGRKTQYF,TGTGCCGGATCCACAGGGGGCCGGAAGACCCAGTACTTC
TRBJ2-5,.,.,15,TRBV9,CASSVANRPQETQYF,TGTGCCAGCAGCGTAGCGAATAGACCCCAAGAGACCCAGTACTTC
TRBJ2-3,.,.,15,TRBV5-6,CASSLESPLTDTQYF,TGTGCCAGCAGCTTGGAGTCTCCTCTCACAGATACGCAGTATTTT
TRBJ1-6,.,.,14,TRBV9,CASSSRQGSSPLHF,TGTGCCAGCAGCTCCCGGCAGGGTAGTTCACCCCTCCACTTT
TRBJ2-5,medium-sized,.,14,TRBV14,CASSQSRYQETQYF,TGTGCCAGCAGCCAATCCCGGTACCAAGAGACCCAGTACTTC
TRBJ2-7,once,.,14,TRBV30,CAWSVRGVLYEQYF,TGTGCCTGGAGTGTACGGGGAGTTCTCTACGAGCAGTACTTC